One and the same sample provided the 24 T cell receptor beta chains below, sequenced in a study of blood T cell repertoires in COVID-19. Only in-frame clones appear in the TCRdb table, and some are missing; sequencing was by immunoSEQ multiplex PCR. The data show about 430,000 clones, roughly 90% seen once. Material: peripheral blood. The source is a man between 18 and 35 years old with COVID-19, enrolled during active disease.

The chain uses TRBV6-5 and TRBJ1-1, with no clear D. The V end lost 0 bases, the J end lost 4 bases, and 6 bases lay between the germline ends. This CDR3 has 13 amino acids. Germline V gene data show CDR1 as MNHEY and CDR2 as SVGAGI. The chain's CDR3 is CASSYSEVTEAFF. The DNA of the CDR3 is TGTGCCAGCAGTTACTCGGAGGTCACTGAAGCTTTCTTT.

The count of this clone is one. This chain joins TRBV3-1 (or the pseudogene TRBV3-2) and TRBJ2-7; TRBD1 matches 8 bases. The CDR3 covers 15 residues. CDR1 is LGHDT, CDR2 YNNKEL, per germline (reference sequence). The V gene end was trimmed by 1 base and the J gene end by 3 bases; junction bases not matched to a gene: 5. The chain's CDR3 is CASSQVAGGRYEQYF. CDR3 nucleotide sequence: TGTGCCAGCAGCCAAGTGGCAGGGGGCCGCTACGAGCAGTACTTC.

The CDR3 region has the DNA TGCGCCAGCAAGCAGGACACGAACACCGGGGAGCTGTTTTTT. This sequence encodes CASKQDTNTGELFF. This rearrangement joins TRBV5-1 to TRBJ2-2, with D maybe TRBD1 (5 bases). The ends were cut back, 6 bases at V and 0 bases at J, with 9 bases in the middle. CDR1 SGHRS and CDR2 YFSETQ come from the germline V gene. This CDR3 is built from 14 residues.

This clone was picked up a small number of times. The chain recombines TRBV24-1 with TRBJ1-1; tentative D call: TRBD1 (5 bases). V dropped 2 bases and J dropped 1 base, with 22 bases sitting between them. This CDR3 has 19 amino acids. The V gene's germline CDR1 is KGHDR and CDR2 SFDVKD. CDR3 loop: CATSDSPGGSRGGNTEAFF. As DNA, the CDR3 is TGTGCCACCAGTGATTCCCCGGGAGGCTCGCGCGGGGGGAACACTGAAGCTTTCTTT.

V is TRBV2 and J is TRBJ2-5, with a possible D match to TRBD1 (6 bases). The CDR3 runs 17 residues. Per the germline V gene, CDR1 is SNHLY and CDR2 is FYNNEI. The germline V and J ends were trimmed by 2 bases and 1 base, with 17 bases remaining between them. CDR3 DNA: TGTGCCAGCAGTGAACCCCCCGGACAGAAGGCCCAAGAGACCCAGTACTTC. Amino acids: CASSEPPGQKAQETQYF.

The rearrangement joins TRBV9 to TRBJ1-2; 7 nucleotides agree with TRBD1. The germline CDR1 and CDR2 sequences are SGDLS and YYNGEE. V lost 0 bases to trimming and J lost 3 bases; unmatched junction nucleotides: 11. The CDR3 totals 17 residues. CDR3 in amino acids: CASSVGTRGNFDYGYTF. The CDR3 DNA reads as TGTGCCAGCAGCGTAGGTACCAGGGGGAATTTTGACTATGGCTACACCTTC.

This clone was counted between two and nine times. The sample contains more than one DNA sequence encoding this CDR3. The J gene is TRBJ1-2, the V gene TRBV2; 8 positions agree with TRBD1. The CDR3 spans 13 residues. Looked up from germline, CDR1 is SNHLY and CDR2 is FYNNEI. The V gene end was trimmed by 4 bases and the J gene end by 5 bases; junction bases not matched to a gene: 3. The CDR3 spells CASSVGQGYGYTF. The CDR3, as DNA: TGTGCCAGCAGTGTCGGACAGGGATATGGCTACACCTTC.

The chain is built from TRBV2 and TRBJ1-1; the D gene is possibly TRBD1 (5 bases). The CDR3 has 15 amino acids. Per germline, CDR1 SNHLY and CDR2 FYNNEI. V was clipped by 2 bases and J by 0 bases, with 10 bases between them. The CDR3: CASSESGHLNTEAFF. For the CDR3, the DNA is TGTGCCAGCAGTGAAAGTGGACATTTGAACACTGAAGCTTTCTTT. Using reference TRBV2 and TRBJ1-1 for the parts outside the CDR3, the full variable domain is EPEVTQTPSHQVTQMGQEVILRCVPISNHLYFYWYRQILGQKVEFLVSFYNNEISEKSEIFDDQFSVERPDGSNFTLKIRSTKLEDSAMYFCASSESGHLNTEAFFGQGTRLTVV.

This chain uses TRBV6-2 or TRBV6-3 with TRBJ1-1; no clear D gene. This CDR3 region has 15 residues. Trimming removed 2 bases from V and 1 base from J, with 11 bases in between. CDR1 is MNHEY and CDR2 is SVGEGT in the germline V gene. CDR3 in amino acids: CASSYEPSGNTEAFF. The CDR3 DNA is TGTGCCAGCAGTTACGAGCCCTCGGGGAACACTGAAGCTTTCTTT.

The rearrangement joins TRBV6-4 to TRBJ1-5; unclear D gene. With 0 bases removed from V and 3 bases from J, the gap between germline ends came to 12 bases. This CDR3 is 16 amino acids long. CDR1 and CDR2 from the germline V gene are MRHNA and SNTAGT. CDR3 loop: CASSDSGRKFNQPQHF. CDR3 bases: TGTGCCAGCAGTGACTCGGGCCGAAAGTTCAATCAGCCCCAGCATTTT.

This chain connects TRBV4-1 to TRBJ1-4; perhaps TRBD1 as D (5 bases). V was clipped by 2 bases and J by 8 bases, with 18 bases between them. CDR3 length: 16 amino acids. Germline loops: CDR1 MGHRA, CDR2 YSYEKL. CDR3 sequence: CASSQYYRGVKEKLFF. The CDR3 region has the DNA TGCGCCAGCAGCCAATACTACCGGGGGGTCAAGGAAAAACTGTTTTTT.

V is TRBV2 and J is TRBJ2-7, with no clear D. Looked up from germline, CDR1 is SNHLY and CDR2 is FYNNEI. V shed 0 bases and J shed 0 bases, with 6 bases lying between them. There are 14 residues in the CDR3. The CDR3: CASSEALYSYEQYF. The CDR3 DNA reads as TGTGCCAGCAGTGAAGCTTTATACTCCTACGAGCAGTACTTC.

The chain recombines TRBV25-1 with TRBJ2-6, with D tentatively TRBD1 (6 bases). This CDR3 is built from 14 residues. V lost 8 bases and J 3 bases, leaving 11 bases between the germline ends. Per the germline V gene, CDR1 is MGHDK and CDR2 is SYGVNS. The CDR3 loop is CASGSQGGANVLTF. The CDR3 DNA reads TGTGCCAGCGGGTCACAGGGTGGGGCCAACGTCCTGACTTTC.

The chain has TRBV11-3 and TRBJ2-7; possibly TRBD2 for D (6 bases). In germline, CDR1 is SGHNT, CDR2 YENEEA. The CDR3 has 15 residues. V lost 5 bases, J lost 3 bases, and 17 bases lay in between. CDR3 nucleotides: TGTGCCAGCAGCAGCCTGATGGAGGGCCTCTACGAGCAGTACTTC. This encodes CASSSLMEGLYEQYF.

V and J are TRBV27 and TRBJ1-5; the D is unclear. The length of the CDR3 is 13 residues. V lost 2 bases and J 7 bases, leaving 9 bases between the germline ends. CDR1 and CDR2 from the germline V gene are MNHEY and SMNVEV (reference sequence). CDR3 region: CASSLGSGQPQHF. Here the CDR3 DNA reads TGTGCCAGCAGTTTAGGGTCGGGGCAGCCCCAGCATTTT.

This clone has just a few counts. This sequence joins TRBV5-4 and TRBJ2-5; 12 bases agree with TRBD2. CDR1 is SGHNT and CDR2 is YYREEE in the germline V gene (reference sequence). This CDR3 has 15 amino acids. V gave up 4 bases and J gave up 1 base; unmatched junction bases: 2. The CDR3 protein is CASSPTSGSQETQYF. Written as DNA, the CDR3 is TGTGCCAGCAGCCCGACTAGCGGGAGCCAAGAGACCCAGTACTTC.

V and J are TRBV6-5 and TRBJ1-1, with TRBD1 matching over 9 bases. The CDR3 runs to 13 residues. Germline V gene lookup returns CDR1 MNHEY and CDR2 SVGAGI. Trimming removed 4 bases from V and 4 bases from J; junction bases left unmatched: 1. This chain's CDR3 is CASSSTGGTEAFF. CDR3 sequence (DNA): TGTGCCAGCAGTTCGACAGGGGGCACTGAAGCTTTCTTT.

This clone was observed once. The genes are TRBV7-9 and TRBJ2-7; D is uncertain. V dropped 5 bases and J dropped 4 bases, with 12 bases sitting between them. CDR1 is SEHNR, CDR2 FQNEAQ, per germline (reference sequence). The CDR3 has 13 amino acids. The CDR3 protein is CASSPRGRYEQYF. The CDR3, as DNA: TGTGCCAGCAGCCCCCGAGGTCGGTACGAGCAGTACTTC.

The chain recombines TRBV30 with TRBJ2-3, with D unresolved. The V and J ends lost 2 bases and 4 bases respectively, with 7 bases between them. The CDR3 sequence is 12 residues long. Germline lookup yields CDR1 GTSNPN and CDR2 SVGIG (reference sequence). Written as DNA, the CDR3 is TGTGCCTGGAGTATGTCGTCAGATACGCAGTATTTT. This codes for CAWSMSSDTQYF.

The gene calls are TRBV19 and TRBJ1-2, with 10 bases aligning to TRBD1. The length of the CDR3 is 17 residues. Germline V gives CDR1 LNHDA, CDR2 SQIVND (reference sequence). V shed 3 bases and J 0 bases; nucleotides not matched to a gene: 7. Written as DNA, the CDR3 is TGTGCCAGTAGTATTGGGACAGGGGTATACTCTAACTATGGCTACACCTTC. Residues: CASSIGTGVYSNYGYTF.

The V call is TRBV3-1 (or the pseudogene TRBV3-2), the J call TRBJ2-2; possible D gene TRBD1, 7 bases. Germline CDR1 reads LGHDT; CDR2 reads YNNKEL (reference sequence). The CDR3 is 14 residues long. The V and J ends lost 3 bases and 6 bases respectively, with 11 bases between them. The CDR3 reads CASSHTGEAGELFF. CDR3 bases: TGTGCCAGCAGCCACACAGGGGAGGCCGGGGAGCTGTTTTTT.

The chain employs TRBV11-2 and TRBJ2-6; no definite D call. Germline loops: CDR1 SGHAT, CDR2 FQNNGV. With 1 base removed from V and 1 base from J, the gap between germline ends came to 8 bases. The CDR3 covers 16 residues. Here the CDR3 reads CASSLVYSSGANVLTF. The CDR3 DNA reads as TGTGCCAGCAGCTTAGTGTATTCGTCTGGGGCCAACGTCCTGACTTTC.

The chain has TRBV6-1 and TRBJ2-7; no definite D call. With 1 base removed from V and 2 bases from J, the gap between germline ends came to 9 bases. This CDR3 has 14 residues. Germline loops: CDR1 MNHNS, CDR2 SASEGT. CDR3 sequence: CASSEGGYTYEQYF. DNA of the CDR3: TGTGCCAGCAGTGAAGGAGGTTATACCTACGAGCAGTACTTC.

The rearrangement joins TRBV5-8 to TRBJ1-5, with D possibly being TRBD1 (6 bases). There are 14 residues in the CDR3. Per the germline V gene, CDR1 is SGHTS and CDR2 is YDEGEE. V shed 4 bases and J shed 6 bases, with 14 bases lying between them. The CDR3 loop reads CASSATGSTQPQHF. The CDR3 DNA is TGTGCCAGCAGCGCAACAGGGAGTACTCAGCCCCAGCATTTT.